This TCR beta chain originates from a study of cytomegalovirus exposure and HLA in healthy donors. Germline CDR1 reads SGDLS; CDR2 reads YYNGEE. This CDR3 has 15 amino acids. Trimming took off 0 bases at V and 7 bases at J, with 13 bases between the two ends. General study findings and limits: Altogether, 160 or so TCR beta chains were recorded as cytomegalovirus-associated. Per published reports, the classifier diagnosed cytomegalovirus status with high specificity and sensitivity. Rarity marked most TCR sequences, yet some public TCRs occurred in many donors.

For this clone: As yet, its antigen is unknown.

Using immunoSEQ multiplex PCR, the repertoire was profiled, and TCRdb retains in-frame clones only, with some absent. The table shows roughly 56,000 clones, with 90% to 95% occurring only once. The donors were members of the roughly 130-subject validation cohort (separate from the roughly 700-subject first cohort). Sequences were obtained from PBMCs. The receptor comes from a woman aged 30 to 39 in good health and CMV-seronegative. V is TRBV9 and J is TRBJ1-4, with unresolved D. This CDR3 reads CASSVDGAGGEKLFF. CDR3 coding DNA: TGTGCCAGCAGCGTAGACGGTGCCGGCGGTGAAAAACTGTTTTTT.